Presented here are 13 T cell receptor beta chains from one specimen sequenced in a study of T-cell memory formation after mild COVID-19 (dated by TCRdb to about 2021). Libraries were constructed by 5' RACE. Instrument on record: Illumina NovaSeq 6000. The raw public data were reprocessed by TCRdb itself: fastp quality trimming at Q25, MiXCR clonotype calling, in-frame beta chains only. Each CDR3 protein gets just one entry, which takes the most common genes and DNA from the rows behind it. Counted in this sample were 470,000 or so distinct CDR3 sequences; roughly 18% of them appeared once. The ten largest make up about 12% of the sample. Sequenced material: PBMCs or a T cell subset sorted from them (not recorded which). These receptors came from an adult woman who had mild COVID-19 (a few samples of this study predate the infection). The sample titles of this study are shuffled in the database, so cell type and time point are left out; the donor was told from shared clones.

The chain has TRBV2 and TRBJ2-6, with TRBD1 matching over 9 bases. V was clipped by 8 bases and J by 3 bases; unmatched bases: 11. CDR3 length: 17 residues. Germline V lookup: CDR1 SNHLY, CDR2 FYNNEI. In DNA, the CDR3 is TGTGCCAGCTCTAGGGACAGGGTCGGGGTTGGGGCCAACGTCCTGACTTTC. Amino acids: CASSRDRVGVGANVLTF.

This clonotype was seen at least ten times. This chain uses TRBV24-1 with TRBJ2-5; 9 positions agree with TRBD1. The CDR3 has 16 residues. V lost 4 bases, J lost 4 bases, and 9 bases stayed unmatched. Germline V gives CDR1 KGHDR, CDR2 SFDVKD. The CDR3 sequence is CATSDTGTGLRETQYF. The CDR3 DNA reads TGTGCCACCAGTGACACCGGGACAGGGCTTCGAGAGACCCAGTACTTC.

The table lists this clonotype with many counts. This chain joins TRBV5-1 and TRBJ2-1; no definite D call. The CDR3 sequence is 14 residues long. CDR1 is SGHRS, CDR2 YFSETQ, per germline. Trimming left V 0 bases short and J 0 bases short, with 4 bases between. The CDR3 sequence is CASSLGDSYNEQFF. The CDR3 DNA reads TGCGCCAGCAGCTTGGGAGACTCCTACAATGAGCAGTTCTTC.

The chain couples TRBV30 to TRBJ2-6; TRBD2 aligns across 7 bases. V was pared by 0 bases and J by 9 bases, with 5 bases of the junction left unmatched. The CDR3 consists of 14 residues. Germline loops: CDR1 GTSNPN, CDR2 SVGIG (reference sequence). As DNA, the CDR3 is TGTGCCTGGAGTGTTGCGGGGGTCGGCAACGTCCTGACTTTC. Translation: CAWSVAGVGNVLTF.

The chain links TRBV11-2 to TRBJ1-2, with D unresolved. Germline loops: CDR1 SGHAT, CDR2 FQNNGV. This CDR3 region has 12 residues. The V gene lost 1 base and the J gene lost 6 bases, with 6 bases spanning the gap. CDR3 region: CASSLVGNGYTF. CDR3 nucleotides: TGTGCCAGCAGCTTAGTAGGGAATGGCTACACCTTC.

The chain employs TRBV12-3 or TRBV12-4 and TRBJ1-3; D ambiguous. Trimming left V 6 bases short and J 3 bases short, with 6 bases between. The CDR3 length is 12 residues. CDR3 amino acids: CASRRFGNTIYF. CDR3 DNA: TGTGCCAGCAGGCGTTTTGGAAACACCATATATTTT.

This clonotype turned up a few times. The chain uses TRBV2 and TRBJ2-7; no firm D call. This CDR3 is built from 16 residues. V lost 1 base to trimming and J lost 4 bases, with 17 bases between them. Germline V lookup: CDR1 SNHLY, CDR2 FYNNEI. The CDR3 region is CASSEGLEVAGYEQYF. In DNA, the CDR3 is TGTGCCAGCAGTGAAGGTCTCGAGGTAGCCGGTTACGAGCAGTACTTC.

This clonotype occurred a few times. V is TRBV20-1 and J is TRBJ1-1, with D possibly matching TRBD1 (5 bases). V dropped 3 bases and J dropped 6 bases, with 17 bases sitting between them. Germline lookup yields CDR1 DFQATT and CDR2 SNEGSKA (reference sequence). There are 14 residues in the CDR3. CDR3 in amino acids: CSASPSQETAEAFF. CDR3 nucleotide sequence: TGCAGTGCTAGCCCATCCCAGGAGACAGCTGAAGCTTTCTTT.

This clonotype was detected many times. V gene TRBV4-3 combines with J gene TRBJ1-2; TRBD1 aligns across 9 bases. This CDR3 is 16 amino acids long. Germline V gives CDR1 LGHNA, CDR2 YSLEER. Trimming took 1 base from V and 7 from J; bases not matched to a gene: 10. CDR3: CASSQVLADRGGGYTF. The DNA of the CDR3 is TGCGCCAGCAGCCAAGTCTTAGCGGACAGGGGTGGTGGCTACACCTTC.

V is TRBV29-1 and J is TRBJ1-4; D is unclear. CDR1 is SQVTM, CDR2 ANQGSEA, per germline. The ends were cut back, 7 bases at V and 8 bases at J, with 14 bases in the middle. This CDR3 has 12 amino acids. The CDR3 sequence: CSARIRGEKLFF. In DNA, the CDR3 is TGCAGCGCTCGGATTCGAGGCGAAAAACTGTTTTTT.

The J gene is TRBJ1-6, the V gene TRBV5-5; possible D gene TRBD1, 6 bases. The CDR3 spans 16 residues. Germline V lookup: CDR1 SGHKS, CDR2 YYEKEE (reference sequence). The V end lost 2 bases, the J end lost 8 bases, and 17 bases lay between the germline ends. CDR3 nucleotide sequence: TGTGCCAGCAGCTTTTTGGGGGGCCCAGCGGATTCACCCCTCCACTTT. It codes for CASSFLGGPADSPLHF. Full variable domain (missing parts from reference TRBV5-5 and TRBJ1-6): DAGVTQSPTHLIKTRGQQVTLRCSPISGHKSVSWYQQVLGQGPQFIFQYYEKEERGRGNFPDRFSARQFPNYSSELNVNALLLGDSALYLCASSFLGGPADSPLHFGNGTRLTVT.

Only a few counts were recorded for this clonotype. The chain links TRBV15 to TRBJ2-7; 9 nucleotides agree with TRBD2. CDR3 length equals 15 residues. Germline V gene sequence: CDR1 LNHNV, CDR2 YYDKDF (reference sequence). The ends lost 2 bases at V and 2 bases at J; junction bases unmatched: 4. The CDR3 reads CATSRSGGLTYEQYF. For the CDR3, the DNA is TGTGCCACCAGCAGAAGCGGGGGGCTCACCTACGAGCAGTACTTC.

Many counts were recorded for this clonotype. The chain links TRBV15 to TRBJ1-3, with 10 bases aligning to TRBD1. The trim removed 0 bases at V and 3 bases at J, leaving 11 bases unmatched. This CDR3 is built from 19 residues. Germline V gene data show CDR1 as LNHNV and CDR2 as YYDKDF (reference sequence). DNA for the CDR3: TGTGCCACCAGCAGAGATCCATCCGAGACAGGGGGCTTTGGAAACACCATATATTTT. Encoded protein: CATSRDPSETGGFGNTIYF.